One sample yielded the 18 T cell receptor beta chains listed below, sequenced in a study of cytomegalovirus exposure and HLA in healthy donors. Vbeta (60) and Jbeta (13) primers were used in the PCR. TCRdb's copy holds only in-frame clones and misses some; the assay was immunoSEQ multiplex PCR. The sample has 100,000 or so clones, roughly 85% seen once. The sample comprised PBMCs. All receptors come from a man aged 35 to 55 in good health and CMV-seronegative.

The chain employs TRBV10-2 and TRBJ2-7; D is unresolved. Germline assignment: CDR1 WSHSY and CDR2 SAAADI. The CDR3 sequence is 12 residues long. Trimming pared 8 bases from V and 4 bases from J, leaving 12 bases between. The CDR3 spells CASGYTGYEQYF. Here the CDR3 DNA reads TGCGCCAGCGGCTACACGGGTTACGAGCAGTACTTC.

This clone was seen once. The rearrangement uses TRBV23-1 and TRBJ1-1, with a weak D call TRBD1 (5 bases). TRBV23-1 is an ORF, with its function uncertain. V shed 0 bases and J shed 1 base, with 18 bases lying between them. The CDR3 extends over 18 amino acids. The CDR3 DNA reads TGCGCCAGCAGTCAATCGGTTTGGGACCCCGGGAGGAACACTGAAGCTTTCTTT. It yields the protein CASSQSVWDPGRNTEAFF.

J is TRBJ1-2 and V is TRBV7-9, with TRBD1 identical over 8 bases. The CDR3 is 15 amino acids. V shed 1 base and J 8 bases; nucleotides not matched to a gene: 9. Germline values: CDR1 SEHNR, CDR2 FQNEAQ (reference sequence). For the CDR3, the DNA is TGTGCCAGCAGCTTAGGAGGTCAGGGGGCACGGGGCTACACCTTC. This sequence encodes CASSLGGQGARGYTF.

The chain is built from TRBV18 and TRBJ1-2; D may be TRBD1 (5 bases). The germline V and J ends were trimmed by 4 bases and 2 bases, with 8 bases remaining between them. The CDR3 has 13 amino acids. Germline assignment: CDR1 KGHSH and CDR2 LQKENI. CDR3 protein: CASSQGANYGYTF. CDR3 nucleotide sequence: TGTGCCAGCTCACAAGGGGCGAACTATGGCTACACCTTC.

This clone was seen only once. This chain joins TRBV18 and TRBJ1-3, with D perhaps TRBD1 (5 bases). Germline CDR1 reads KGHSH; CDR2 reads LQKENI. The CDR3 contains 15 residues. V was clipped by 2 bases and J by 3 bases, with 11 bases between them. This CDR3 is CASSPTQGFGNTIYF. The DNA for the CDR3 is TGTGCCAGCTCACCAACGCAGGGATTTGGAAACACCATATATTTT.

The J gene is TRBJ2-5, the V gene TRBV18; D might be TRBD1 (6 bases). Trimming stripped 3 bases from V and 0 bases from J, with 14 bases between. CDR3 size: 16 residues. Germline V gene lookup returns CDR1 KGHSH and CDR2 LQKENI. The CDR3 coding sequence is TGTGCCAGCTCACCCCGGGGACACTTGTACCAAGAGACCCAGTACTTC. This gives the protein CASSPRGHLYQETQYF.

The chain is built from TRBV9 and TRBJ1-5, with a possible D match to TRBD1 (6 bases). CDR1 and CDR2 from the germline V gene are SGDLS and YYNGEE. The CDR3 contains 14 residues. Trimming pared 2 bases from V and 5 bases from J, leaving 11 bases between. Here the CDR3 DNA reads TGTGCCAGCAGCGTCGACAGGCACTATCAGCCCCAGCATTTT. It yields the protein CASSVDRHYQPQHF.

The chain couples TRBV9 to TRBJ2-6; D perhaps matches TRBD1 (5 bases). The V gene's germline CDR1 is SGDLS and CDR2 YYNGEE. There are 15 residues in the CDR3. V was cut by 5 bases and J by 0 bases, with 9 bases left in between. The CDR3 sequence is CASRPGFSGANVLTF. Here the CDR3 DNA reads TGTGCCAGCAGACCAGGGTTCTCTGGGGCCAACGTCCTGACTTTC.

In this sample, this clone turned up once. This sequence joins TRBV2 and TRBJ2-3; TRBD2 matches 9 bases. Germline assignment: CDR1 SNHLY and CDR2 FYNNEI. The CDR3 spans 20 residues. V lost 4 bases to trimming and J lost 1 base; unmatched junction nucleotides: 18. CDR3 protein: CASSGRGGGALLSGTDTQYF. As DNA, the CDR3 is TGTGCCAGCAGTGGTCGGGGCGGGGGGGCTCTTCTTTCCGGCACAGATACGCAGTATTTT.

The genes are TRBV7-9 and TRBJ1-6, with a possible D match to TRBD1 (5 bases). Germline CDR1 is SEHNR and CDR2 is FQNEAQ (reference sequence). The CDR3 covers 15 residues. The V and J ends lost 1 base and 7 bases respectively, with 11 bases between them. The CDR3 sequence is CASSLGGRDNSPLHF. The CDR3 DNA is TGTGCCAGCAGCTTAGGGGGGAGGGACAATTCACCCCTCCACTTT.

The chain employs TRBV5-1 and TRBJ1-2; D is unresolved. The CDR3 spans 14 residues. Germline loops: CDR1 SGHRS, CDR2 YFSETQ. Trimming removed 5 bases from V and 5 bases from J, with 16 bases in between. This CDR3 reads CASRKEAEPYGYTF. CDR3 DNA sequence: TGCGCCAGCAGGAAGGAGGCCGAGCCTTATGGCTACACCTTC.

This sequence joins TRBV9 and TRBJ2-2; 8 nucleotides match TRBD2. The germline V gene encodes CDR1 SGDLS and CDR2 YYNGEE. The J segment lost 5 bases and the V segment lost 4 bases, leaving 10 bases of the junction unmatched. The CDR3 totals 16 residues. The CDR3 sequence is CASSPQGSGATGELFF. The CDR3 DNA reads TGTGCCAGCAGCCCCCAGGGTAGCGGGGCAACCGGGGAGCTGTTTTTT.

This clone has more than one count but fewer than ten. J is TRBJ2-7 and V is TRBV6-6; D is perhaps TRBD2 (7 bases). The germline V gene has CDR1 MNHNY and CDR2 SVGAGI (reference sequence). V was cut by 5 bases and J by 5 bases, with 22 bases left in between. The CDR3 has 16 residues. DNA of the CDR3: TGTGCCAGCAGTAGACGTGGGGGGGCCGGAGGACACGAGCAGTACTTC. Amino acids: CASSRRGGAGGHEQYF.

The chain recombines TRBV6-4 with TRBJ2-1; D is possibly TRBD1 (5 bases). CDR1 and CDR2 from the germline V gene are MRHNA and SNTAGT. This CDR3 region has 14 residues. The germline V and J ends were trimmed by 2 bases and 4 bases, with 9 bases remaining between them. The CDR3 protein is CASSDPGCYNEQFF. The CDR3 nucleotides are TGTGCCAGCAGTGACCCAGGGTGTTACAATGAGCAGTTCTTC.

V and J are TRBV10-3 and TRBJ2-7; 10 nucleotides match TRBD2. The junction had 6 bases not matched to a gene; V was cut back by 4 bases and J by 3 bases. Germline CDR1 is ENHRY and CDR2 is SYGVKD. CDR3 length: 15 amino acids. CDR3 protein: CAISGFERGGYEQYF. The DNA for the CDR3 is TGTGCCATCAGTGGTTTCGAGCGGGGGGGCTACGAGCAGTACTTC.

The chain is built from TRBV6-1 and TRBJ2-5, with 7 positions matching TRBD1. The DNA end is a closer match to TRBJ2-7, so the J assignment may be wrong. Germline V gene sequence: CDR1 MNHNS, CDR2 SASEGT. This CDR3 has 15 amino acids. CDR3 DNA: TGTGCCAGCAGTGAAGATGAGGGACAGCCCTACGAGCAGTACTTC. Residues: CASSEDEGQPYEQYF.

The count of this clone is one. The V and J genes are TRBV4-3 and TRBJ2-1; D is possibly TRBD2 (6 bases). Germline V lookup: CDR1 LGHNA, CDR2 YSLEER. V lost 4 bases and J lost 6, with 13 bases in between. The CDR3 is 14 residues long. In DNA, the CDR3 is TGCGCCAGCAGCCCTCGGGACTTGATCAATGAGCAGTTCTTC. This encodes CASSPRDLINEQFF.

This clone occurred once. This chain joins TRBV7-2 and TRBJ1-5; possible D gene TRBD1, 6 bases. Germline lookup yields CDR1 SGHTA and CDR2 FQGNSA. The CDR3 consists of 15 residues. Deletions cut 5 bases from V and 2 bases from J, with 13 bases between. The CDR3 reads CASSPSGVGNQPQHF. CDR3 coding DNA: TGTGCCAGCAGCCCTTCAGGGGTGGGCAATCAGCCCCAGCATTTT.